The subject of this entry is one T cell receptor (beta chain). Its antigen remains unidentified. V gave up 0 bases and J gave up 6 bases; unmatched junction bases: 7. This CDR3 is 15 amino acids long. The germline gives CDR1 SGHTS, CDR2 YDEGEE. This sample was included in a study of a mutant IDH1 vaccine in newly diagnosed glioma. Study-level information: Of treated patients, about 60% were men and roughly 40% women, averaging around 42 years. It was radiotherapy, temozolomide, or both that patients received previously, with most receiving both.

Sequencing used immunoSEQ multiplex PCR; TCRdb keeps in-frame clones, though not all of them. The table shows around 60,000 clones, with around four fifths occurring only once. Noted time point: week 47, end of study. It was 300 ug of mutant IDH1 20-mer peptide that made up each vaccine dose, given with topical imiquimod. The sequence came from a man aged 25-40 years with glioma. The chain combines TRBV5-8 with TRBJ2-5, with 8 bases matching TRBD1. Sequences were derived from PBMCs, sampled from a glioma patient whose treatment included an IDH1 peptide vaccine. Written as DNA, the CDR3 is TGTGCCAGCAGCTTGGGGACAGGGTCCTTTAAGACCCAGTACTTC. Amino acids: CASSLGTGSFKTQYF.